This T cell receptor (beta chain) was found in a study of regulatory T cells in long-lasting Graves disease (dated by TCRdb to 2020 to 2022). Looking at the study overall: Patients with newly diagnosed Graves' disease had been on antithyroid drugs for under 3 months. Peripheral blood TCR sequencing and RNA sequencing compared persistent Graves' disease patients with newly diagnosed Graves' disease patients. The study was registered as a clinical trial and conducted in China. A total of about 35 samples underwent TCR sequencing: roughly 13 from persistent and roughly 20 from newly diagnosed Graves' disease patients.

General findings and caveats noted by the study authors: More public clonotypes were shared among persistent patients (roughly 2,700) than among newly diagnosed patients (under 1,000). Only peripheral blood was studied, because thyroid tissue, the primary lesion, was inaccessible. Lower TCR Shannon entropy and fewer highly expanded clones were observed in persistent Graves' disease patients than in newly diagnosed patients, which suggested clonal expansion. Sequencing and analysis were restricted to the TCR beta chain. Persistent disease showed preferential use of TRBV28, TRBJ1-2 and TRBJ2-5, whereas newly diagnosed disease favored TRBV20-1 and TRBJ2-1. As a limitation, the authors acknowledged that the small sample size may reduce accuracy.

The junction carries 17 bases between V and J, which are trimmed by 11 bases and 4 bases respectively. The CDR3 measures 13 amino acids from cysteine to phenylalanine. Only CDR3 DNA remains: 39 bases, in frame from the first base. Via the germline V gene, CDR1 is MDHEN and CDR2 SYDVKM. Read against the paper, the sample's time point label means: newly diagnosed GD, antithyroid drugs for less than 3 months. For both TCR sequencing and RNA sequencing, RNA was extracted from PBMCs in TRIzol. The diagnosis of Graves' disease was made according to American Thyroid Association guidelines. Patients for the study were recruited at an endocrinology department in Xi'an, China. From each patient, around 8.3 milliliters of peripheral blood was collected into an EDTA anticoagulant tube. Ficoll Paque Plus density gradient separation was used to isolate PBMCs, and no additional T cell sorting was done. An Agilent 2100 Bioanalyzer and agarose gel were used to check RNA quality, while a NanoDrop 2000 measured RNA concentration.

The library was obtained by multiplex PCR. Sequencing instrument: Illumina HiSeq 4000. TCR beta libraries were built with iRepertoire HTBI primers and Arm-PCR amplification of CDR3 regions. PCR products were gel purified before sequencing. As for how the authors treated the data: A total of around 59 TRBV and some 15 TRBJ segments were identified across samples and were used for gene usage analysis of CDR3 amino acid clonotypes. COPE and FqMerger were used to merge filtered high-quality paired reads into contigs. BLAST was used to align contigs to IMGT TRBV, TRBD and TRBJ reference genes, and CDR3 was defined according to IMGT. Any clonotype with a frequency above 0.1% was classified as a highly expanded clone. Shannon entropy was used to measure repertoire diversity, and the Gini coefficient was used to measure V-J evenness. Clonotypes shared by more than one individual were considered public. TCRdb reanalyzed the raw reads on its own, using fastp at Q25 for trimming and MiXCR for clone calling, and kept in-frame beta chains. Each entry merges the rows of one CDR3 protein and shows their most common DNA and genes. The V and J calls, along with clone size, are taken from TCRdb and not from the paper's own processing. The table for this sample lists roughly 410,000 distinct CDR3 sequences; around 16% of them were counted only once. Together, the top ten hold over 7.5% of the sample.

This clonotype has at least ten counts. No antigen is known for it. Nothing much larger sits one base from this clone, and base qualities are not available. This sample was shared with a second study, whose subject was T cells in Graves' hyperthyroidism and ophthalmopathy. In that second paper, the authors write: Stable Graves' hyperthyroidism was defined as the absence of progression to ophthalmopathy over 18 months of follow-up. Hyperthyroidism patients were newly diagnosed, had a disease duration of under 2 months, and were aged 18 to 65 years. The study excluded patients with uncontrolled infections, other autoimmune diseases, pregnancy or lactation. Diagnoses were based on clinical symptoms, serum thyroxine and TRAb, thyroid ultrasound and orbital computed tomography. A first-round RT-PCR of the TCR CDR3 used the HTBI primer set with the Qiagen OneStep RT-PCR kit. Most expanded thyroid clonotypes (frequency above 0.001) were also detected in blood, suggesting blood repertoires may reflect thyroid immune responses. Ophthalmopathy was separated from stable hyperthyroidism by a 13 V-J signature model, with approximately 85% sensitivity and 81% to 83% specificity obtained in cross-validation and 80%/75% obtained in testing. In validation, progression to ophthalmopathy was predicted by the model with more than 65% sensitivity and roughly 76% specificity, a median of roughly six months before onset. TCR V-J signatures able to tell the groups apart were searched for in a discovery cohort of approximately 95 patients, of whom over 40 had Graves' ophthalmopathy and under 65 had stable Graves' hyperthyroidism. An independent validation cohort of about 20 hyperthyroidism patients and approximately 16 patients who later progressed to ophthalmopathy tested prospective prediction of ophthalmopathy. The 90 to 100 discovery patients were randomly split 7:3 into training and test sets. In several Graves' hyperthyroidism patients, the study also compared T-cell repertoires from thyroid tissue with T-cell repertoires from blood. After blood sampling, hyperthyroidism patients were treated with methimazole at a starting dose of 30 mg daily, and ophthalmopathy patients were treated with high-dose intravenous methylprednisolone. Libraries were constructed in a second round of multiplex PCR, after which size selection and purification were carried out. The libraries were sequenced on an Illumina HiSeq2000 using paired-end 100 bp reads. SOAPnuke was used to process the raw data, with reads discarded if the reads contained adapters or uncalled bases, had a mean Phred below 15, or lacked an exact constant-primer or identifier match. COPE v1.2.5 was used to merge the high-quality paired reads, and each unique nucleotide sequence was defined as a clonotype. Clonotypes were aligned to IMGT TRBV, TRBD and TRBJ reference segments using MiTCR v1.1. Only V-J combinations with frequency above 0.0001, covering roughly 99% of repertoires, were analysed. A TCS score was defined as the ratio of F50 (clonal expansion) to E x V (chaos), with BLOSUM62-based TCRdist applied between CDR3 peptides within each V-J. Welch's t-statistics and random forest reduced around 520 V-J features to some 14, which were used in a naive Bayes classifier (R e1071). Sample size was not statistically predetermined, and blinding of investigators to group allocation was not performed. According to the paper, TCR Vbeta CDR3 sequencing was carried out on approximately 140 peripheral blood samples, which came from over 40 ophthalmopathy, around 75 hyperthyroidism and roughly 17 progressor patients.

This receptor was identified in a woman aged 40 to 55 with Graves disease. Donor details come from another sample of the same person, matched by shared clones. This specimen was peripheral blood mononuclear cells (PBMCs), taken at new diagnosis, from a patient treated with antithyroid drugs. This chain joins TRBV28 to TRBJ1-1, with no D gene named confidently. The nucleotides are TGTGCCCCCGTGCTGCAGCCGGGCACTGAAGCTTTCTTT. Translated, it gives CAPVLQPGTEAFF.